Listed here is a single T cell receptor beta chain. Its antigen is still unknown. The CDR3 is made up of 14 amino acids. V was pared by 2 bases and J by 2 bases, with 10 bases between. The germline CDR1 and CDR2 sequences are MNHNS and SASEGT. The sample belongs to a study of shared clonotypes between healthy human individuals. Execution of the assay was at deep level. About 30,000 T cell genomes (roughly 190 ng DNA) went into each sorted-subset replicate. Profiling relied on immunoSEQ multiplex PCR, and the TCRdb table lists in-frame clones only, not all of them. The data show about 1.5 million clones, 95% to 99% seen once. Broader study findings: Generation probability values for non-shared clonotypes were lower than those for clonotypes shared by all four donors. Rarefaction exposed incomplete sorted-subset sequencing despite large depth.

The V and J genes are TRBV6-1 and TRBJ2-7; D is perhaps TRBD2 (6 bases). This sequence originates from a man younger than 45 in good health. Sequences were obtained from naive CD4+ T cells sorted from blood. Subset denoted: CD45RA+ positively selected. The CDR3 here is CASSEIGGPYEQYF. CDR3 DNA sequence: TGTGCCAGCAGTGAAATCGGGGGACCCTACGAGCAGTACTTC.